This T cell receptor (beta chain) was recorded in a study of radiation and T cells in renal cell carcinoma. CDR1 SGHRS and CDR2 YFSETQ come from the germline V gene. Deletions cut 4 bases from V and 6 bases from J, with 19 bases between. The CDR3 runs to 15 residues. Stated time point: blood 4 weeks post-SBRT, at nephrectomy. Documented treatment: 15 Gy SBRT to primary tumor, nephrectomy 4 weeks later. Clones were read by immunoSEQ multiplex PCR, and TCRdb kept only the in-frame ones, dropping some. The repertoire consists of roughly 90,000 clones, with around 85% occurring once and the leading ten covering roughly 10%.

Source: blood, taken from a patient whose treatment included radiotherapy and nephrectomy. The rearrangement links TRBV5-1 to TRBJ1-2, with D tentatively TRBD1 (5 bases). This TCR was recovered from a man between 45 and 60 years old with renal cell carcinoma. The CDR3 coding sequence is TGCGCCAGCAGCCCAGGGCGAGGGGTTGTGAATGGCTACACCTTC. Protein product: CASSPGRGVVNGYTF.